The 26 T cell receptor beta chains below come from one sample, sequenced in a study of identical twins (dated by TCRdb to 2015 to 2016). Libraries came from 5' RACE. Sequencing instrument: Illumina HiSeq 2000. The raw public reads went through TCRdb reprocessing: fastp at Q25, MiXCR clone calling, in-frame beta chains kept. Entries are consolidated by CDR3 protein sequence, retaining the most common genes and DNA. This sample holds around 670,000 distinct CDR3 sequences; around 5.7% were observed only once. The top ten constitute around 1.9% of the sample. The material sequenced was naive T cells sorted from blood. Interpreted using the paper, the cell subset or site label stands for: cells isolated with a human naive T-cell isolation kit. The receptor source for this set is a young man in good health.

The table lists this clonotype with a few counts. V gene TRBV29-1 combines with J gene TRBJ1-4; a weak D match, TRBD1 (6 bases). Germline V gene sequence: CDR1 SQVTM, CDR2 ANQGSEA. The CDR3 consists of 13 residues. The V end was cut by 2 bases, the J end by 7 bases, with 11 bases between. The CDR3 loop reads CSVESGGSEKLFF. The CDR3, as DNA: TGCAGCGTTGAAAGCGGGGGCTCTGAAAAACTGTTTTTT.

This clonotype showed up many times. The chain has TRBV7-8 and TRBJ2-1; 11 nucleotides align to TRBD2. Trimming removed 1 base from V and 10 bases from J; junction bases left unmatched: 3. Per germline, CDR1 SGHVS and CDR2 FQNEAQ. This CDR3 region has 14 residues. The DNA of the CDR3 is TGTGCCAGCAGCTTAGAGACTAGCGGGAACGAGCAGTTCTTC. Its translation: CASSLETSGNEQFF.

As for this clonotype: A read error is likely, as this CDR3 ends without the conserved phenylalanine or tryptophan. The V call is TRBV6-1, the J call TRBJ1-6; D is ambiguous. In germline, CDR1 is MNHNS, CDR2 SASEGT. There are 14 residues in the CDR3. The ends were cut back, 2 bases at V and 8 bases at J, with 10 bases in the middle. The DNA of the CDR3 is TGTGCCAGCAGTGAAATTGGAAGGGATTCACCCCTCCACTTG. Protein: CASSEIGRDSPLHL.

This clonotype has at least ten counts. J is TRBJ2-4 and V is TRBV20-1; perhaps TRBD1 as D (5 bases). Trimming removed 4 bases from V and 5 bases from J, with 12 bases in between. Germline CDR1 reads DFQATT; CDR2 reads SNEGSKA (reference sequence). This CDR3 is 13 amino acids long. The CDR3 here is CSATSDRQNIQYF. In nucleotides, the CDR3 is TGCAGTGCTACCTCTGACAGACAAAACATTCAGTACTTC.

The chain employs TRBV6-2 or TRBV6-3 and TRBJ2-7, with D possibly matching TRBD2 (6 bases). This CDR3 has 15 amino acids. Germline CDR1 reads MNHEY; CDR2 reads SVGEGT. Trimming left V 0 bases short and J 2 bases short, with 11 bases between. The CDR3 protein is CASSYSASVTYEQYF. The CDR3 coding sequence is TGTGCCAGCAGTTACTCGGCTAGCGTGACCTACGAGCAGTACTTC.

The chain employs TRBV20-1 and TRBJ2-2; TRBD1 or TRBD2 may be the D gene (5 bases each). The ends were cut back, 4 bases at V and 2 bases at J, with 11 bases in the middle. Germline-derived CDR1 and CDR2 are DFQATT and SNEGSKA (reference sequence). This CDR3 contains 14 residues. In nucleotides, the CDR3 is TGCAGTGCTAACCGGGACGGAAACACCGGGGAGCTGTTTTTT. Encoded protein: CSANRDGNTGELFF.

The table lists this clonotype with a few counts. The chain couples TRBV5-6 to TRBJ2-5; D is undetermined. This CDR3 comprises 14 residues. V lost 0 bases and J 3 bases, leaving 9 bases between the germline ends. In germline, CDR1 is SGHDT, CDR2 YYEEEE. For the CDR3, the DNA is TGTGCCAGCAGCTTGGCCTTTGGAGAAGAGACCCAGTACTTC. This gives the protein CASSLAFGEETQYF.

In this sample, this clonotype turned up many times. The chain couples TRBV6-5 to TRBJ2-2; no clear D gene. In germline, CDR1 is MNHEY, CDR2 SVGAGI. V dropped 4 bases and J dropped 7 bases, with 4 bases sitting between them. The CDR3 has 11 residues. CDR3 residues: CASSSHGELFF. The CDR3, as DNA: TGTGCCAGCAGTTCACACGGGGAGCTGTTTTTT.

At least ten counts were recorded for this clonotype. The chain has TRBV7-7 and TRBJ2-1, with D unclear. The V and J ends lost 5 bases and 0 bases respectively, with 14 bases between them. Germline CDR1 is SSHAT and CDR2 is FNYEAQ (reference sequence). There are 16 residues in the CDR3. The CDR3 region has the DNA TGTGCCAGCAGCCCTTCGGTCAGCTACTCCTACAATGAGCAGTTCTTC. Its protein is CASSPSVSYSYNEQFF.

At least ten counts were recorded for this clonotype. This chain uses TRBV20-1 with TRBJ2-1, with D perhaps TRBD2 (6 bases). With 5 bases removed from V and 0 bases from J, the gap between germline ends came to 14 bases. Germline CDR1 reads DFQATT; CDR2 reads SNEGSKA (reference sequence). The CDR3 extends over 15 amino acids. The CDR3 region is CSAGSGRASYNEQFF. CDR3 DNA: TGCAGTGCTGGTAGCGGAAGGGCCTCCTACAATGAGCAGTTCTTC.

This clonotype has a count of ten or more. V gene TRBV5-1 combines with J gene TRBJ2-1; a weak D match, TRBD2 (7 bases). V was shortened by 2 bases and J by 8 bases, with 26 bases between the two germline ends. Germline CDR1 and CDR2: SGHRS and YFSETQ. This CDR3 has 18 amino acids. This CDR3 is CASSFRGALGTILDEQFF. In DNA form, the CDR3 reads TGCGCCAGCAGCTTCCGGGGGGCCCTTGGGACCATTCTTGATGAGCAGTTCTTC.

This clonotype appeared a few times. This chain joins TRBV10-2 and TRBJ2-1; 10 bases are shared with TRBD2. Germline V gene lookup returns CDR1 WSHSY and CDR2 SAAADI. There are 15 residues in the CDR3. Trimming at V came to 0 bases and at J to 7 bases, leaving 3 bases not matched to a gene. For the CDR3, the DNA is TGCGCCAGCAGTGAGTCGGGACTAGCGAGAAATGAGCAGTTCTTC. Amino acid sequence: CASSESGLARNEQFF.

This sequence joins TRBV19 and TRBJ2-7; D is undetermined. V dropped 5 bases and J dropped 6 bases, with 23 bases sitting between them. Per germline, CDR1 LNHDA and CDR2 SQIVND (reference sequence). CDR3 length: 16 residues. The CDR3: CASSGLPGRTSVEQYF. The CDR3, as DNA: TGTGCCAGTAGTGGCCTGCCAGGACGGACCTCCGTCGAGCAGTACTTC.

This rearrangement joins TRBV12-3 or TRBV12-4 to TRBJ2-3; TRBD2 agrees at 12 bases. The CDR3 runs 17 residues. The J segment lost 2 bases and the V segment lost 3 bases, leaving 6 bases of the junction unmatched. The CDR3 sequence: CASSFKGTSGFTDTQYF. DNA of the CDR3: TGTGCCAGCAGTTTTAAAGGGACTAGCGGGTTCACAGATACGCAGTATTTT.

This clonotype was recorded many times. The chain is built from TRBV7-9 and TRBJ2-1; D unclear. The CDR3 spans 15 residues. CDR1 is SEHNR and CDR2 is FQNEAQ in the germline V gene (reference sequence). Deletions cut 0 bases from V and 2 bases from J, with 8 bases between. The CDR3 nucleotides are TGTGCCAGCAGCTTAGCTTCCATCCCCTACAATGAGCAGTTCTTC. Its protein is CASSLASIPYNEQFF.

This chain joins TRBV18 and TRBJ2-2; no clear D. Between the trimmed V and J ends, which lost 7 bases and 5 bases, there was a span of 5 bases. Germline CDR1 and CDR2: KGHSH and LQKENI. The CDR3 has 11 amino acids. CDR3 DNA: TGTGCCAGCTTACAAACCGGGGAGCTGTTTTTT. This encodes CASLQTGELFF.

Ten or more counts support this clonotype. CDR3 bases: TGTGCCAGCAGCATCGGACGGAACTACGAGCAGTACTTC. This gives the protein CASSIGRNYEQYF. The chain joins TRBV7-8 to TRBJ2-7; no definite D call. CDR3 size: 13 residues. Germline CDR1 SGHVS, CDR2 FQNEAQ. Trimming removed 5 bases at V and 3 bases at J, with 11 bases between.

The gene calls are TRBV29-1 and TRBJ2-2, with D perhaps matching TRBD2 (6 bases). Germline-derived CDR1 and CDR2 are SQVTM and ANQGSEA. The CDR3 totals 13 residues. V shed 7 bases and J shed 2 bases, with 11 bases lying between them. Here the CDR3 reads CSGRAGNTGELFF. CDR3 nucleotides: TGCAGCGGGCGGGCGGGAAACACCGGGGAGCTGTTTTTT.

This clonotype was recorded many times. The chain has TRBV21-1 and TRBJ2-1; TRBD2, the table's D call, was not compared with the DNA. TRBV21-1 is recorded as a pseudogene. The CDR3 loop spans 15 amino acids. The CDR3 DNA sequence: TGTGCCAGCAGCAGGTGGCTAGCGGGACTCAATGAGCAGTTCTTC. Its translation is CASSRWLAGLNEQFF.

The sample holds a few counts of this clonotype. This rearrangement joins TRBV30 to TRBJ1-5; no firm D call. The CDR3 consists of 16 residues. Trimming cost V 2 bases and J 3 bases, with 17 bases left between them. CDR1 is GTSNPN and CDR2 is SVGIG in the germline V gene (reference sequence). For the CDR3, the DNA is TGTGCCTGGAGTCGCGGGTTTAGGTTCGACAATCAGCCCCAGCATTTT. Translation gives CAWSRGFRFDNQPQHF.

This clonotype was counted at least ten times. V is TRBV4-2 and J is TRBJ1-1, with unresolved D. The CDR3 consists of 13 residues. Germline values: CDR1 LGHNA, CDR2 YNFKEQ. V was pared by 0 bases and J by 8 bases, with 10 bases between. The CDR3 is CASSQDWGDEAFF. The CDR3 DNA is TGTGCCAGCAGCCAAGATTGGGGAGACGAAGCTTTCTTT.

As DNA, the CDR3 is TGTGCCAGCAGCTTGTCACAGAACTTTCGTGAAAAACTGTTTTTT. It is translated as CASSLSQNFREKLFF. V is TRBV5-6 and J is TRBJ1-4, with D hard to call. Germline V gene lookup returns CDR1 SGHDT and CDR2 YYEEEE. V was trimmed by 1 base and J by 7 bases, leaving 14 bases between them. The CDR3 runs to 15 residues.

There are a few counts of this clonotype. The V gene is TRBV18, the J gene TRBJ2-7, with TRBD1 identical over 9 bases. Germline assignment: CDR1 KGHSH and CDR2 LQKENI. The CDR3 is 17 residues long. J was trimmed by 5 bases and V by 1 base; bases with no gene match: 12. CDR3 amino acids: CASSPRSRDRVVDEQYV. In nucleotides, the CDR3 is TGTGCCAGCTCACCACGAAGCCGGGACAGGGTGGTGGACGAGCAGTACGTC.

The table lists this clonotype with many counts. The genes are TRBV20-1 and TRBJ1-5, with D unclear. The germline gives CDR1 DFQATT, CDR2 SNEGSKA (reference sequence). The CDR3 has 12 residues. Trimming stripped 6 bases from V and 5 bases from J, with 11 bases between. The CDR3 DNA is TGCAGTGCCAGTAACAGTGATCAGCCCCAGCATTTT. Protein: CSASNSDQPQHF.

Ten or more counts support this clonotype. V and J are TRBV6-9 and TRBJ1-2; unclear D gene. CDR3 length equals 15 residues. With 10 bases removed from V and 4 bases from J, the gap between germline ends came to 22 bases. Germline CDR1 reads MNHGY; CDR2 reads SVAAGI. The CDR3 spells CANSVSDGEAYGYTF. The CDR3 nucleotides are TGTGCCAACTCTGTGAGTGATGGGGAAGCCTATGGCTACACCTTC.

This clonotype was picked up a small number of times. CDR3 residues: CASSLGALAGGENIQYF. CDR3 in DNA: TGTGCCAGCAGCTTAGGCGCTCTAGCGGGAGGGGAAAACATTCAGTACTTC. The V and J genes are TRBV7-9 and TRBJ2-4; 12 nucleotides match TRBD2. From germline, CDR1 is SEHNR and CDR2 FQNEAQ (reference sequence). The ends lost 1 base at V and 5 bases at J; junction bases unmatched: 6. This CDR3 is 17 amino acids long.